The 6 T cell receptor beta chains below come from one sample, sequenced in a study of T cell responses to AZD1222 COVID-19 vaccine. Libraries were prepared by immunoSEQ multiplex PCR; TCRdb keeps only in-frame clonotypes and omits some of them. The table has 150,000 to 200,000 clones, 85% to 95% seen once. The sample was peripheral blood, taken on day 0 of AZD1222 vaccination. The source of these receptors is an adult in good health.

The chain combines TRBV5-1 with TRBJ1-1; D is ambiguous. Germline V gene data show CDR1 as SGHRS and CDR2 as YFSETQ. The V end lost 2 bases, the J end lost 8 bases, and 10 bases lay between the germline ends. The CDR3 sequence is 12 residues long. As DNA, the CDR3 is TGCGCCAGCAGCTTTAGATTTGGCGAAGCTTTCTTT. Amino acids: CASSFRFGEAFF. The full variable domain, rest sourced from reference TRBV5-1 and TRBJ1-1, is KAGVTQTPRYLIKTRGQQVTLSCSPISGHRSVSWYQQTPGQGLQFLFEYFSETQRNKGNFPGRFSGRQFSNSRSEMNVSTLELGDSALYLCASSFRFGEAFFGQGTRLTVV.

The CDR3 reads CASSPGSTEAFF. The DNA of the CDR3 is TGTGCCAGCAGCCCCGGGTCCACTGAAGCTTTCTTT. This chain links TRBV7-2 with TRBJ1-1; D is undetermined. In germline, CDR1 is SGHTA, CDR2 FQGNSA. Trimming stripped 5 bases from V and 4 bases from J, with 8 bases between. The CDR3 sequence is 12 residues long.

The count of this clone is one. This rearrangement joins TRBV6-1 to TRBJ1-3, with 9 bases that match TRBD1. The CDR3 covers 17 residues. CDR1 MNHNS and CDR2 SASEGT come from the germline V gene. V lost 1 base to trimming and J lost 2 bases; unmatched junction nucleotides: 6. In nucleotides, the CDR3 is TGTGCCAGCAGTGAAGTAATGTGGACAGGGGCTGGAAACACCATATATTTT. This encodes CASSEVMWTGAGNTIYF.

The gene calls are TRBV2 and TRBJ1-1; 9 positions agree with TRBD1. Germline values: CDR1 SNHLY, CDR2 FYNNEI. V trimming: 7 bases; J trimming: 4 bases; junction bases outside the gene matches: 4. The CDR3 spans 13 residues. CDR3 coding DNA: TGTGCCAGCATTGCGGACAGGGGCACTGAAGCTTTCTTT. It yields the protein CASIADRGTEAFF.

The CDR3 here is CATIRVHHENIQYF. The DNA for the CDR3 is TGCGCCACAATAAGGGTCCACCACGAAAACATTCAGTACTTC. The V call is TRBV10-1, the J call TRBJ2-4; D is uncertain. V gave up 10 bases and J gave up 5 bases, with 18 bases separating them. The CDR3 runs 14 residues. Per the germline V gene, CDR1 is WNHNN and CDR2 is SYGVQD (reference sequence).

The gene calls are TRBV5-1 and TRBJ2-1; maybe TRBD2 (6 bases). The V and J ends lost 4 bases and 6 bases respectively, with 11 bases between them. The CDR3 is made up of 13 amino acids. The germline CDR1 and CDR2 sequences are SGHRS and YFSETQ. The CDR3 loop is CASSRGTPNEQFF. CDR3 nucleotide sequence: TGCGCCAGCAGCCGTGGGACTCCCAATGAGCAGTTCTTC.